This T cell receptor (beta chain) was recovered during a study of beta chain features in type 1 diabetes. General study findings and limits: When Type 1 diabetes patients were examined, their TCRB CDR3s proved moderately but significantly shorter in all four CD4+ subsets. In comparison with healthy donors, patients had naive, central memory and Treg TCRB repertoires that appeared more similar.

Germline CDR1 is KGHSH and CDR2 is LQKENI. The CDR3 totals 14 residues. The germline V and J ends were trimmed by 2 bases and 3 bases, with 11 bases remaining between them. This clone was detected a few times. Its antigen is undetermined. The whole isolated RNA underwent reverse transcription, so sequencing captured expressed TCRB transcripts. Generated by immunoSEQ multiplex PCR, the TCRdb table keeps only in-frame clones and is missing some. Counted here are tens of thousands of clones, 25% to 35% occurring once; the ten biggest clones make up about 0.42%. It was one heparinised blood draw, averaging around 120 mL, that each donor gave.

The chain employs TRBV18 and TRBJ2-7; D remains unclear. The source is a woman in her late teens or twenties in good health. Sequencing was done on a sample of stem cell memory CD4+ T cells from blood. The CDR3 protein is CASSPNSLDYEQYF. The CDR3, as DNA: TGTGCCAGCTCACCAAACAGCTTAGACTACGAGCAGTACTTC. Filled out from reference TRBV18 and TRBJ2-7, the complete variable domain reads NAGVMQNPRHLVRRRGQEARLRCSPMKGHSHVYWYRQLPEEGLKFMVYLQKENIIDESGMPKERFSAEFPKEGPSILRIQQVVRGDSAAYFCASSPNSLDYEQYFGPGTRLTVT.